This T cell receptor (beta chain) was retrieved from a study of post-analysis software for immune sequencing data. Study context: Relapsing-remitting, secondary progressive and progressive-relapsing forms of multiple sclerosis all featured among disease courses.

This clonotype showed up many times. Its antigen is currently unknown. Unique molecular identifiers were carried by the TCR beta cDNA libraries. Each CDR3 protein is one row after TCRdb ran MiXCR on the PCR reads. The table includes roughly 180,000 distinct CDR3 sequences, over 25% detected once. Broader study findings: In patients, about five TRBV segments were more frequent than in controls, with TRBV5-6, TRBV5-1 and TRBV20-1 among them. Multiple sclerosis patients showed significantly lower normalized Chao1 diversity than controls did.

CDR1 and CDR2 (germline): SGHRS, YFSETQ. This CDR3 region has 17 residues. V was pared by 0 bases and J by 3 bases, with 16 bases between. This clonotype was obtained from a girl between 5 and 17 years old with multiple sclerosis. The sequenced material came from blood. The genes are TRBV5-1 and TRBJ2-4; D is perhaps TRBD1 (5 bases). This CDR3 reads CASSLAGQGDIKNIQYF. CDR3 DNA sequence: TGCGCCAGCAGCTTGGCCGGCCAGGGCGATATCAAAAACATTCAGTACTTC.